A selection of T cell receptor beta chains follows, all from one sample in a study of T-cell reconstitution after alpha-beta-depleted transplantation in children. MiXCR, applied by TCRdb to the PCR reads, yields one record per CDR3 protein. The sample carries fewer than 250,000 distinct CDR3 sequences, 17% recorded once. The sample consisted of PBMCs, mostly from graft donor cells, taken 360 days after TCRalphabeta/CD19-depleted stem cell transplant. The receptors originated from a male patient aged 2-9 years who had a stem cell transplant for acute lymphoblastic leukemia, so the T cells may come from the graft donor. The CDR3 runs from the conserved cysteine through the conserved F or W. Fields, in order: V gene, clone size, J gene, D gene, CDR3 DNA, CDR3 protein. The D gene is left open where the match is weak. A clone size is listed for some rows: how often the clone was seen (once, few, many), or a class if it is expanded.

V gene: TRBV7-9
clone size: few
J gene: TRBJ2-1
D gene: .
CDR3 DNA: TGTGCCAGCAGCCGTGGGATGGGTGAGCAGTTCTTC
CDR3 protein: CASSRGMGEQFF

V gene: TRBV12-3/TRBV12-4
clone size: .
J gene: TRBJ1-1
D gene: .
CDR3 DNA: TGTGCCAACTTCAGAGGGGTAGCTTTCTTT
CDR3 protein: CANFRGVAFF

V gene: TRBV9
clone size: .
J gene: TRBJ2-1
D gene: .
CDR3 DNA: TGTGCCAGCAGCGTAGTGGCTAGCCTATCCTACAATGAGCAGTTCTTC
CDR3 protein: CASSVVASLSYNEQFF

V gene: TRBV6-4
clone size: few
J gene: TRBJ1-1
D gene: .
CDR3 DNA: TGTGCCAGCTCTGCCAGGGCCTTGGGCACTGAAGCTTTCTTT
CDR3 protein: CASSARALGTEAFF

V gene: TRBV24-1
clone size: .
J gene: TRBJ2-1
D gene: .
CDR3 DNA: TGTGCCACCAGTGATTGGGGACATCGGGACAATGAGCAGTTCTTC
CDR3 protein: CATSDWGHRDNEQFF

V gene: TRBV12-3/TRBV12-4
clone size: .
J gene: TRBJ1-2
D gene: .
CDR3 DNA: TGTGCCAGCAGTCCCCTTGGGAGGGCCTATGGCTACACCTTC
CDR3 protein: CASSPLGRAYGYTF

V gene: TRBV28
clone size: few
J gene: TRBJ2-5
D gene: .
CDR3 DNA: TGTGCCAGCAGTTTTGGTCCTCGGCAAGAGACCCAGTACTTC
CDR3 protein: CASSFGPRQETQYF

V gene: TRBV7-9
clone size: .
J gene: TRBJ2-7
D gene: .
CDR3 DNA: TGTGCCAGCAGCTTAGTGGCGGAGCACGAGCAGTACTTC
CDR3 protein: CASSLVAEHEQYF

V gene: TRBV5-5
clone size: .
J gene: TRBJ2-5
D gene: .
CDR3 DNA: TGTGCCAGCAGCTTGGTGGGCATCCAAGAGACCCAGTACTTC
CDR3 protein: CASSLVGIQETQYF

V gene: TRBV6-5
clone size: few
J gene: TRBJ2-5
D gene: .
CDR3 DNA: TGTGCCAGCAGTTACCTTGAGACCCAGTACTTC
CDR3 protein: CASSYLETQYF

V gene: TRBV20-1
clone size: few
J gene: TRBJ2-6
D gene: .
CDR3 DNA: TGCAGTGCTAGAGGGGGGGCTGGGGCCAACGTCCTGACTTTC
CDR3 protein: CSARGGAGANVLTF

V gene: TRBV20-1
clone size: many
J gene: TRBJ1-3
D gene: .
CDR3 DNA: TGCAGTGCCGCGCGCAGGGACTCTGGAAACACCATATATTTT
CDR3 protein: CSAARRDSGNTIYF

V gene: TRBV4-3
clone size: once
J gene: TRBJ2-1
D gene: TRBD2
CDR3 DNA: TGCGCCAGCGCCAATCGAGCGGGATACGAGCAGTTCTTC
CDR3 protein: CASANRAGYEQFF

V gene: TRBV10-3
clone size: .
J gene: TRBJ2-2
D gene: .
CDR3 DNA: TGTGCCATCAGTGAGAAATATGGGGTTCTAAAAACCGGGGAGCTGTTTTTT
CDR3 protein: CAISEKYGVLKTGELFF

V gene: TRBV7-9
clone size: few
J gene: TRBJ1-4
D gene: TRBD1
CDR3 DNA: TGTGCCAGCAGGCCGTACAGGGGAACTAATGAAAAACTGTTTTTT
CDR3 protein: CASRPYRGTNEKLFF

V gene: TRBV10-3
clone size: .
J gene: TRBJ1-4
D gene: .
CDR3 DNA: TGTGCCATCGGGAGGGACCTAAATGAAAAACTGTTTTTT
CDR3 protein: CAIGRDLNEKLFF

V gene: TRBV12-3/TRBV12-4
clone size: few
J gene: TRBJ2-1
D gene: TRBD1
CDR3 DNA: TGTGCCAGCAGTAACGGACAGGGGGTCTACAATGAGCAGTTCTTC
CDR3 protein: CASSNGQGVYNEQFF

V gene: TRBV2
clone size: many
J gene: TRBJ2-3
D gene: .
CDR3 DNA: TGTGCCAGCAGTGAACGGGCTAGCGGCACAGATACGCAGTATTTT
CDR3 protein: CASSERASGTDTQYF

V gene: TRBV11-2
clone size: .
J gene: TRBJ2-7
D gene: TRBD1
CDR3 DNA: TGTGCCAGCAGCTTACTTACCGGGACAGGGGGCTCCTACGAGCAGTACTTC
CDR3 protein: CASSLLTGTGGSYEQYF

V gene: TRBV20-1
clone size: few
J gene: TRBJ1-3
D gene: .
CDR3 DNA: TGCAGTGCGTCTCTAGTCTCTGGAAACACCATATATTTT
CDR3 protein: CSASLVSGNTIYF

V gene: TRBV15
clone size: few
J gene: TRBJ1-1
D gene: TRBD1
CDR3 DNA: TGTGCCACCAGCAGAGAGGACAGGGCTTCTGAAGCTTTCTTT
CDR3 protein: CATSREDRASEAFF

V gene: TRBV4-2
clone size: many
J gene: TRBJ1-4
D gene: TRBD1
CDR3 DNA: TGTGCCAGCAGCCCCCACAGGGGGCGACGGGAAAAACTGTTTTTT
CDR3 protein: CASSPHRGRREKLFF